This is a list of T cell receptor beta chains from one sample in a study of blood T cell repertoires in COVID-19. Profiled with immunoSEQ multiplex PCR; TCRdb holds only in-frame clones, not every one. The sample shows 80,000 or so clones, around four fifths of them seen only once. The sample taken for sequencing was peripheral blood. The receptor source for this set is a human donor in a cohort sampled during active COVID-19. Each CDR3 is given with its conserved first and last residue. The D gene is left open where the match is weak. Clone size, where shown, is once, few, many, or a class for clones that have expanded.

clone size: NA; J gene: TRBJ1-2; D gene: NA; V gene: TRBV9; CDR3 DNA: TGTGCCAGCAGCGGCGGGACCGAAGGGGCGTGGGGTGGCTACACCTTC; CDR3 protein: CASSGGTEGAWGGYTF
clone size: NA; J gene: TRBJ1-2; D gene: NA; V gene: TRBV12-2; CDR3 DNA: TGTGCAAGTCCCGGGACAGTAGCTAACTATGGCTACACCTTC; CDR3 protein: CASPGTVANYGYTF
clone size: NA; J gene: TRBJ2-1; D gene: TRBD1; V gene: TRBV6-6; CDR3 DNA: TGTGCCAGCAGCCGGGGACAGTCAGGATACAATGAGCAGTTCTTC; CDR3 protein: CASSRGQSGYNEQFF
clone size: NA; J gene: TRBJ2-7; D gene: TRBD1; V gene: TRBV7-9; CDR3 DNA: TGTGCCAGCAGCTTCGCCCGGACAGGGGAGGTCGAGCAGTACTTC; CDR3 protein: CASSFARTGEVEQYF
clone size: NA; J gene: TRBJ2-3; D gene: NA; V gene: TRBV19; CDR3 DNA: TGTGCCAGTAGTATTTGGTCTAGCAGCTTTAGCACAGATACGCAGTATTTT; CDR3 protein: CASSIWSSSFSTDTQYF
clone size: NA; J gene: TRBJ1-1; D gene: TRBD1; V gene: TRBV5-6; CDR3 DNA: TGTGCCAGCAGCCGGACAGGACTGAACACTGAAGCTTTCTTT; CDR3 protein: CASSRTGLNTEAFF
clone size: NA; J gene: TRBJ2-1; D gene: TRBD1; V gene: TRBV5-5; CDR3 DNA: TGTGCCAGCAGCTTCCCGGGACAGAGGAATGAGCAGTTCTTC; CDR3 protein: CASSFPGQRNEQFF
clone size: NA; J gene: TRBJ2-1; D gene: TRBD1; V gene: TRBV3-1/TRBV3-2; CDR3 DNA: TGTGCCAGCAGCTCCTGGGGGGACAGGGCCTCGGCTGAGCAGTTCTTC; CDR3 protein: CASSSWGDRASAEQFF
clone size: NA; J gene: TRBJ2-2; D gene: NA; V gene: TRBV5-1; CDR3 DNA: TGCGCCAGCAGCTTGGCCGGGACTAACACCGGGGAGCTGTTTTTT; CDR3 protein: CASSLAGTNTGELFF
clone size: NA; J gene: TRBJ1-2; D gene: NA; V gene: TRBV28; CDR3 DNA: TGTGCCAGCAGTGTCTCGGGGAACTATGGCTACACCTTC; CDR3 protein: CASSVSGNYGYTF
clone size: NA; J gene: TRBJ1-5; D gene: TRBD1; V gene: TRBV7-8; CDR3 DNA: TGTGCCGGAGGGACAGGGGGTCAGCCCCAGCATTTT; CDR3 protein: CAGGTGGQPQHF
clone size: NA; J gene: TRBJ2-5; D gene: NA; V gene: TRBV7-8; CDR3 DNA: TGTGCCAGCAGCTTAAGAAGTACAGTCCAAGAGACCCAGTACTTC; CDR3 protein: CASSLRSTVQETQYF
clone size: NA; J gene: TRBJ2-7; D gene: TRBD2; V gene: TRBV7-9; CDR3 DNA: TGTGCCAGCAGCTACAGCGGGAGATACGAGCAGTACTTC; CDR3 protein: CASSYSGRYEQYF
clone size: many; J gene: TRBJ2-5; D gene: TRBD2; V gene: TRBV7-9; CDR3 DNA: TGTGCCAGCAGCCTAGCGGGGGGGTACCAAGAGACCCAGTACTTC; CDR3 protein: CASSLAGGYQETQYF
clone size: NA; J gene: TRBJ1-5; D gene: NA; V gene: TRBV7-9; CDR3 DNA: TGTGCCAGCAGCTCCTCGGGGAGACCGGATCAGCCCCAGCATTTT; CDR3 protein: CASSSSGRPDQPQHF
clone size: NA; J gene: TRBJ1-1; D gene: NA; V gene: TRBV18; CDR3 DNA: TGTGCCAGCTCACCACGGACACAGAACACTGAAGCTTTCTTT; CDR3 protein: CASSPRTQNTEAFF
clone size: NA; J gene: TRBJ2-1; D gene: TRBD2; V gene: TRBV7-9; CDR3 DNA: TGTGCCAGCACCCCCAACCCCCCCCGACTAGCCCTCTACAATGAGCAGTTCTTC; CDR3 protein: CASTPNPPRLALYNEQFF
clone size: NA; J gene: TRBJ1-2; D gene: TRBD1; V gene: TRBV11-2; CDR3 DNA: TGTGCCAGCAGCTCAGGGGGTAATGGCTACACCTTC; CDR3 protein: CASSSGGNGYTF
clone size: few; J gene: TRBJ1-5; D gene: TRBD1; V gene: TRBV19; CDR3 DNA: TGTGCCAGTAGTGGGACAGCCCATCAGCCCCAGCATTTT; CDR3 protein: CASSGTAHQPQHF
clone size: NA; J gene: TRBJ1-1; D gene: TRBD1; V gene: TRBV28; CDR3 DNA: TGTGCCAGCAGTTTATCGGGGACAGGAAGGGGAGGCACTGAAGCTTTCTTT; CDR3 protein: CASSLSGTGRGGTEAFF
clone size: NA; J gene: TRBJ1-3; D gene: TRBD1; V gene: TRBV5-1; CDR3 DNA: TGCGCCAGCAGCCACGGGACAGTTGGAAACACCATATATTTT; CDR3 protein: CASSHGTVGNTIYF
clone size: NA; J gene: TRBJ1-1; D gene: NA; V gene: TRBV3-1/TRBV3-2; CDR3 DNA: TGTGCCAGCAGCGCTCGGGACAAAGACACTGAAGCTTTCTTT; CDR3 protein: CASSARDKDTEAFF
clone size: NA; J gene: TRBJ1-2; D gene: NA; V gene: TRBV15; CDR3 DNA: TGTGCCACCAGCAGAAACGCAGGGCAGGACGGTCGCTATGGCTACACCTTC; CDR3 protein: CATSRNAGQDGRYGYTF
clone size: NA; J gene: TRBJ2-1; D gene: NA; V gene: TRBV7-9; CDR3 DNA: TGTGCCAGCAGCTTACAGGGGGGTAGTCATGAGCAGTTCTTC; CDR3 protein: CASSLQGGSHEQFF
clone size: NA; J gene: TRBJ2-7; D gene: NA; V gene: TRBV6-5; CDR3 DNA: TGTGCCAGCAGTTACTCTTACGAGACCTACGAGCAGTACTTC; CDR3 protein: CASSYSYETYEQYF
clone size: NA; J gene: TRBJ2-1; D gene: TRBD2; V gene: TRBV14; CDR3 DNA: TGTGCCAGCAGCCCGCGGGAGGACTTCTACAATGAGCAGTTCTTC; CDR3 protein: CASSPREDFYNEQFF
clone size: NA; J gene: TRBJ2-2; D gene: TRBD1; V gene: TRBV2; CDR3 DNA: TGTGCCAGCGGCGGGACAGGCAACACCGGGGAGCTGTTTTTT; CDR3 protein: CASGGTGNTGELFF
clone size: NA; J gene: TRBJ1-2; D gene: NA; V gene: TRBV12-3/TRBV12-4; CDR3 DNA: TGTGCCAGCAGTTTTAACCCGGGCTATGGCTACACCTTC; CDR3 protein: CASSFNPGYGYTF
clone size: NA; J gene: TRBJ2-2; D gene: TRBD2; V gene: TRBV5-1; CDR3 DNA: TGCGCCAGCAGCTCGACCCTAGCGGCCGGGGAGCTGTTTTTT; CDR3 protein: CASSSTLAAGELFF
clone size: few; J gene: TRBJ1-3; D gene: TRBD1; V gene: TRBV2; CDR3 DNA: TGTGCCAGCAGACCAGGGGGTCAGGGTGTTTTTGGAAACACCATATATTTT; CDR3 protein: CASRPGGQGVFGNTIYF
clone size: NA; J gene: TRBJ2-7; D gene: TRBD1; V gene: TRBV3-1/TRBV3-2; CDR3 DNA: TGTGCCAGCAGCCCCTCGGGACAGGGGCACGAGCAGTACTTC; CDR3 protein: CASSPSGQGHEQYF
clone size: NA; J gene: TRBJ1-4; D gene: TRBD1; V gene: TRBV7-9; CDR3 DNA: TGTGCCAGCAGCCTCCCCCGGGACAGTAATGAAAAACTGTTTTTT; CDR3 protein: CASSLPRDSNEKLFF